The clone carrying this T cell receptor (beta chain) was detected only a few times. The antigen remains undetermined. TCRdb re-called the 5' RACE reads with MiXCR, one entry per CDR3 protein. The sample holds fewer than 650,000 distinct CDR3 sequences; around a fifth are singletons and the top ten take roughly 16%. The J segment lost 3 bases and the V segment lost 5 bases, leaving 6 bases of the junction unmatched. The CDR3 covers 14 residues. Germline V lookup: CDR1 SGHTA, CDR2 FQGNSA. This specimen comes from a study of T cells after yellow fever vaccination. Findings and caveats of the study: The CD4 compartment and the CD8 compartment contained a small share of clonotypes in common.

The clonotype originates from a man younger than 35 who received the YFV17D yellow fever vaccine. Here the sequenced sample was PBMCs, taken 21 days after the first yellow fever vaccination. This chain connects TRBV7-2 to TRBJ2-7; the match to TRBD1 covers 8 bases. The CDR3 loop is CASSAWDRLYEQYF. For the CDR3, the DNA is TGTGCCAGCAGCGCCTGGGACAGGCTCTACGAGCAGTACTTC.